This record concerns one T cell receptor beta chain sequence. This entry belongs to a study of T cell responses to AZD1222 COVID-19 vaccine. Analysis merged second doses at about 4 or about 12 weeks. In germline, CDR1 is SGHTA, CDR2 FQGNSA. V lost 5 bases and J lost 4, with 9 bases in between. The CDR3 covers 14 residues. Profiled with immunoSEQ multiplex PCR; TCRdb holds only in-frame clones, not every one. The sample shows roughly 60,000 clones, about 74% of them seen only once. The rearrangement joins TRBV7-2 to TRBJ2-6; D gene uncertain. This specimen was peripheral blood, taken 28 days after the second AZD1222 dose. This receptor was taken from an adult who received the AZD1222 COVID-19 vaccine. For the CDR3, the DNA is TGTGCCAGCAGCCCGAACGCCGGGGCCAACGTCCTGACTTTC. The encoded protein is CASSPNAGANVLTF.